This T cell receptor beta chain was recorded in a study of blood T cell repertoires in COVID-19. For the study at large: Spain, Italy and the United States supplied samples that represented acute and convalescent COVID-19. The cDNA or gDNA used as material had been derived from T cells, B-cell-depleted T cells, or PBMCs.

This table comes from immunoSEQ multiplex PCR, and its TCRdb copy is limited to in-frame clones, with some not included. The repertoire includes roughly 39,000 clones, over 75% of them detected once, and 7% to 9% sits in the top ten. Germline CDR1 reads SGDLS; CDR2 reads YYNGEE. The V gene end was trimmed by 1 base and the J gene end by 1 base; junction bases not matched to a gene: 8. CDR3 length: 17 amino acids. The sequence was collected from a woman in her 70s with acute or convalescent COVID-19. This chain connects TRBV9 to TRBJ2-5; the match to TRBD1 covers 9 bases. Input material: peripheral blood. CDR3 sequence (DNA): TGTGCCAGCAGCGTATTTTATGGGACAGGGAGCCAAGAGACCCAGTACTTC. Protein product: CASSVFYGTGSQETQYF.